Given below is one T cell receptor (beta chain) in context. The CDR3 is 14 residues long. V dropped 1 base and J dropped 12; count of bases not matched to a gene: 3. Germline V lookup: CDR1 SGHDN, CDR2 FVKESK. This record comes from a study of blood T cell repertoires in COVID-19. Study-level background: Material from acute and convalescent COVID-19 was sourced from the United States, Italy and Spain.

Clones were read by immunoSEQ multiplex PCR, and TCRdb kept only the in-frame ones, dropping some. The table lists about 78,000 clones, about 88% of them singletons, with around 2.5% in the top ten. This TCR was sampled from a man aged 70-80 years with active or convalescent COVID-19. The rearrangement links TRBV14 to TRBJ2-1; 13 positions agree with TRBD2. The sample consisted of peripheral blood. In nucleotides, the CDR3 is TGTGCCAGCAGCCAAGGACTAGCGGGAGGTGTGCAGTTCTTC. Protein product: CASSQGLAGGVQFF. Variable domain in full (rest from reference TRBV14 and TRBJ2-1): EAGVTQFPSHSVIEKGQTVTLRCDPISGHDNLYWYRRVMGKEIKFLLHFVKESKQDESGMPNNRFLAERTGGTYSTLKVQPAELEDSGVYFCASSQGLAGGVQFFGPGTRLTVL.